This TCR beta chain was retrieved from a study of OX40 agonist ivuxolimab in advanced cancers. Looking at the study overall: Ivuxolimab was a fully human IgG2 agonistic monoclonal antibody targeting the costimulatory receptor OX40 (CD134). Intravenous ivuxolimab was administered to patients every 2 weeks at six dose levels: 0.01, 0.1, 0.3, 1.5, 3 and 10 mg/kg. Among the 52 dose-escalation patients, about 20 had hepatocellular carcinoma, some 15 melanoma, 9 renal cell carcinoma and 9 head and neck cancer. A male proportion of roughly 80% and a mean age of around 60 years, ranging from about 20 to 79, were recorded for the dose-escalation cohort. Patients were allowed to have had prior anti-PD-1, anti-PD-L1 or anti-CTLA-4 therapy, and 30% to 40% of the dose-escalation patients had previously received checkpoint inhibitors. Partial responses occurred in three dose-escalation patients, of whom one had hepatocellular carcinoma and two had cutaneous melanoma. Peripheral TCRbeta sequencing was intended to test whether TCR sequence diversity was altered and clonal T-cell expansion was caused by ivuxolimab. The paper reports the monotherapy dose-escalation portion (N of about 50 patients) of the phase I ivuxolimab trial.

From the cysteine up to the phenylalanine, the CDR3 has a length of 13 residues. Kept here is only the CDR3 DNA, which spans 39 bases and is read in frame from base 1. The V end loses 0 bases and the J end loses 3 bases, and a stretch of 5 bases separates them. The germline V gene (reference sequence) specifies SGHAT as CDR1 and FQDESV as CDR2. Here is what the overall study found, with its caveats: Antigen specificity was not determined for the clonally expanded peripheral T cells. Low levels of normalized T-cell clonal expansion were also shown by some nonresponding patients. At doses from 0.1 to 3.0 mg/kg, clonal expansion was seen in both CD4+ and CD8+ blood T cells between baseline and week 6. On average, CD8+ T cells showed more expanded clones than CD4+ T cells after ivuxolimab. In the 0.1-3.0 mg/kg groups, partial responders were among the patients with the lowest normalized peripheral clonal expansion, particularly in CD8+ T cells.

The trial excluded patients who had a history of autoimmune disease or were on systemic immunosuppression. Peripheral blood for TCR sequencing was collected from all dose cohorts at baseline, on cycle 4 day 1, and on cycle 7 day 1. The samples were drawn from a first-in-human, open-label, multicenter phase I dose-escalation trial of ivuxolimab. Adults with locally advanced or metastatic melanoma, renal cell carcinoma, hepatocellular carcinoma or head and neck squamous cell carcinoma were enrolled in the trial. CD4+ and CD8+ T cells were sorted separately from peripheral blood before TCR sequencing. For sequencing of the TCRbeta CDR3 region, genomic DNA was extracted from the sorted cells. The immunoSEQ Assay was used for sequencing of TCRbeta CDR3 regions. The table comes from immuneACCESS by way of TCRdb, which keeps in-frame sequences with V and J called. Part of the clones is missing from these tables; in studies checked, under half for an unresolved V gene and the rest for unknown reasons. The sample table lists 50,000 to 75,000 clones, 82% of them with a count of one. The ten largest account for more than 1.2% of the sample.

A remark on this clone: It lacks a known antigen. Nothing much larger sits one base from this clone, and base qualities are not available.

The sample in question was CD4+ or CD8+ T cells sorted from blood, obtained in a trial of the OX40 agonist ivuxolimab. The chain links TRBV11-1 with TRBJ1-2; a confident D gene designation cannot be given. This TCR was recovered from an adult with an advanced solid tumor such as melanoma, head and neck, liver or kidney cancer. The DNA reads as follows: TGTGCCAGCAGCTTAGCGCTTGACTATGGCTACACCTTC. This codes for CASSLALDYGYTF.